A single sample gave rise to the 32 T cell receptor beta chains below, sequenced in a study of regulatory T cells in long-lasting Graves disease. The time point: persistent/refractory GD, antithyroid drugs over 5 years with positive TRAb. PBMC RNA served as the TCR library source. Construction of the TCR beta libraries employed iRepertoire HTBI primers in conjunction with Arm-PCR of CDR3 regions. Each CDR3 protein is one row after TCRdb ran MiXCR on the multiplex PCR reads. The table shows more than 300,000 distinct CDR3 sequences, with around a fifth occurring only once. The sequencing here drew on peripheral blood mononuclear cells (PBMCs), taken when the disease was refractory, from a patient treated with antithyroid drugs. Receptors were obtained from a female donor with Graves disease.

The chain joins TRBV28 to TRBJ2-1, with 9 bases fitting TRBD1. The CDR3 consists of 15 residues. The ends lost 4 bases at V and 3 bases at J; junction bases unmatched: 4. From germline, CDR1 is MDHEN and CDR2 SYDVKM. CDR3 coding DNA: TGTGCCAGCAGTTATCCGGGACAGGGCTACAATGAGCAGTTCTTC. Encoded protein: CASSYPGQGYNEQFF.

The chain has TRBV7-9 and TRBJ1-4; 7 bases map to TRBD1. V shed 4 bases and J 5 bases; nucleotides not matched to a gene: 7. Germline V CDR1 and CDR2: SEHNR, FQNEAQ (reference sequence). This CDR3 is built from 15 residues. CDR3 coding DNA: TGTGCCAGCAGCTCCCCGCAGGGACAGAATGAAAAACTGTTTTTT. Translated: CASSSPQGQNEKLFF.

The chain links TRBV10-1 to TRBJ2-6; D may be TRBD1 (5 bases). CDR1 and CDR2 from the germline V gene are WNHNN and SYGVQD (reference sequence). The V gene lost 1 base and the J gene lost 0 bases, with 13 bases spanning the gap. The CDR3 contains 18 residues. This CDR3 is CASSELWGPNSGANVLTF. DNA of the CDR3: TGCGCCAGCAGTGAGTTATGGGGCCCGAACTCTGGGGCCAACGTCCTGACTTTC.

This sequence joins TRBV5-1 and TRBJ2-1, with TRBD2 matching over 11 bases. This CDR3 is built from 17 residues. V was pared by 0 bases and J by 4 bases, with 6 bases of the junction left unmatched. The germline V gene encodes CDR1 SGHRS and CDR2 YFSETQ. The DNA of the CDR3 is TGCGCCAGCAGCTTGGGAGGTAGCGGGAGGGCTTACAATGAGCAGTTCTTC. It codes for CASSLGGSGRAYNEQFF.

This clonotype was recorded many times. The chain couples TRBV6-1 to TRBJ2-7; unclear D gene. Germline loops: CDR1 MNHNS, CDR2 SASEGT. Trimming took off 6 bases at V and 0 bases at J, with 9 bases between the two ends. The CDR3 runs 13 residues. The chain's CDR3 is CASSRAPSYEQYF. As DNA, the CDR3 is TGTGCCAGCAGCCGGGCCCCCTCCTACGAGCAGTACTTC.

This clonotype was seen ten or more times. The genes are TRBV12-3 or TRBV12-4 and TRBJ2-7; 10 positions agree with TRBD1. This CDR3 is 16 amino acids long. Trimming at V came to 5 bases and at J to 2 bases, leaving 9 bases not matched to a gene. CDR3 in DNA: TGTGCCAGCAGTCCCGGGGACAGGGGTTGGACCTACGAGCAGTACTTC. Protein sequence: CASSPGDRGWTYEQYF.

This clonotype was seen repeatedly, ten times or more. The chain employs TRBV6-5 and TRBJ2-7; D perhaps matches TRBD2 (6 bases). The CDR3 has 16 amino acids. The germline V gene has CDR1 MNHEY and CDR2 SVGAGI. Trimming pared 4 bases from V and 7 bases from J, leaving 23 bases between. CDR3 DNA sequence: TGTGCCAGCAGTTCTCTTCCGGCGGGATATGCGTGGGAGCAGTACTTC. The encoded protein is CASSSLPAGYAWEQYF.

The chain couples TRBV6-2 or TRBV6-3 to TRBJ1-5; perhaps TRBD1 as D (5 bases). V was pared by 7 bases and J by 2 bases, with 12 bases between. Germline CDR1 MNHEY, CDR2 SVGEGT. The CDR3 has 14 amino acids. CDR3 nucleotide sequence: TGTGCCAGCACCAAGGGGTCCCGCAATCAGCCCCAGCATTTT. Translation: CASTKGSRNQPQHF.

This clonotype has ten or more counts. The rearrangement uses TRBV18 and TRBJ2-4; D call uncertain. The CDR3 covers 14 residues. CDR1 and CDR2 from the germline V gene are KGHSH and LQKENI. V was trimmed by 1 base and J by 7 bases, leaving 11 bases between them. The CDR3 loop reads CASSPLLDPNIQYF. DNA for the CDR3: TGTGCCAGCTCACCACTGTTGGACCCTAACATTCAGTACTTC.

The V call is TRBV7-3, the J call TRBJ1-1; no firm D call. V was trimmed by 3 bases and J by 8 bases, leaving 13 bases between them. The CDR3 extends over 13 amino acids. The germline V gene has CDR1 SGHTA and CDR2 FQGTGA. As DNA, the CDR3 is TGTGCCAGCAGCTTGAGTCATACCACGGAAGCTTTCTTT. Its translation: CASSLSHTTEAFF. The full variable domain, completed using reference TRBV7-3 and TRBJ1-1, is GAGVSQTPSNKVTEKGKYVELRCDPISGHTALYWYRQSLGQGPEFLIYFQGTGAADDSGLPNDRFFAVRPEGSVSTLKIQRTERGDSAVYLCASSLSHTTEAFFGQGTRLTVV.

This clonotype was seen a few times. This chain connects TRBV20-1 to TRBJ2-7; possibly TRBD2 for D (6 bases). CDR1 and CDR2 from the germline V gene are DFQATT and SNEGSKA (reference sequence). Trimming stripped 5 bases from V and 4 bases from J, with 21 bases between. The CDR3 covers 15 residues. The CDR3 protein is CSADRDSRGSYEQYF. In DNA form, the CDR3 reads TGCAGTGCTGACCGGGACTCCAGAGGGTCTTACGAGCAGTACTTC.

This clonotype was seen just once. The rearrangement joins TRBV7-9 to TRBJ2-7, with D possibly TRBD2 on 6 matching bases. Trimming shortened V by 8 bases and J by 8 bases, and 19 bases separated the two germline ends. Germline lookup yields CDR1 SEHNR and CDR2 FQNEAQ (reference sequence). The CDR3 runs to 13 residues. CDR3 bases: TGTGCCAGCCAGGAGGGGCAGGGTTTCAAGCAGTACTTC. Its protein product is CASQEGQGFKQYF.

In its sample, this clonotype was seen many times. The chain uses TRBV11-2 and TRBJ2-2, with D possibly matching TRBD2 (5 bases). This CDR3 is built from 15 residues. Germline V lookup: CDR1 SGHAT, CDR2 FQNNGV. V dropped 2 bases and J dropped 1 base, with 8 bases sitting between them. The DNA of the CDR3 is TGTGCCAGCAGCTTATCACGGGGGAACACCGGGGAGCTGTTTTTT. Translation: CASSLSRGNTGELFF.

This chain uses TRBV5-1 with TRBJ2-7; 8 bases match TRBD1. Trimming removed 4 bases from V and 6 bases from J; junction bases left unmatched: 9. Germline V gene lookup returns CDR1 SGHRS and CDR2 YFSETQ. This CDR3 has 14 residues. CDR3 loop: CASSPGQGRFEQYF. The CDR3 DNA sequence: TGCGCCAGCAGCCCTGGACAGGGTCGGTTCGAGCAGTACTTC. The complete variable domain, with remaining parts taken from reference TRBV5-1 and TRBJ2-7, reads KAGVTQTPRYLIKTRGQQVTLSCSPISGHRSVSWYQQTPGQGLQFLFEYFSETQRNKGNFPGRFSGRQFSNSRSEMNVSTLELGDSALYLCASSPGQGRFEQYFGPGTRLTVT.

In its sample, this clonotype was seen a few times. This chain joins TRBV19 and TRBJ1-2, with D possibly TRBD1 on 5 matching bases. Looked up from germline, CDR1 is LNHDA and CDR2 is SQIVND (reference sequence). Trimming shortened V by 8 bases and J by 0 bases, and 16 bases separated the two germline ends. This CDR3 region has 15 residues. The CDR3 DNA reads TGTGCCAGTTTGCCAGGGTCGGGAGCTAACTATGGCTACACCTTC. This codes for CASLPGSGANYGYTF.

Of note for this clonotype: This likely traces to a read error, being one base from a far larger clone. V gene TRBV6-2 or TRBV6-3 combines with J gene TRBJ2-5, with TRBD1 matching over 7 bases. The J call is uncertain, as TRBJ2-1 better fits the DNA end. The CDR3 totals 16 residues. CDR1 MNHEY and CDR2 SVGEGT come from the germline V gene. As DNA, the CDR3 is TGTGCCAGCAGTGCGCTCCGGGACAGTGAACGCAATGAGCAGTTCTTC. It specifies CASSALRDSERNEQFF.

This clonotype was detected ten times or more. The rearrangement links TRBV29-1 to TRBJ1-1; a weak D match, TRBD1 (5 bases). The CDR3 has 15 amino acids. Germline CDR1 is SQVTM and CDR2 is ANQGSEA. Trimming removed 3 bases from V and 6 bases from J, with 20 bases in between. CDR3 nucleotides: TGCAGCGTTGACCGCAGGTCAGGGCCCTCGGCTGAAGCTTTCTTT. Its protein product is CSVDRRSGPSAEAFF.

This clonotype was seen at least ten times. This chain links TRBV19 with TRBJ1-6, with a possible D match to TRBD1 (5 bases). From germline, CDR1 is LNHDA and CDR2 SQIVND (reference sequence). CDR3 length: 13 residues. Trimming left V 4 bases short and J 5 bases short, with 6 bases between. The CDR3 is CASSTGDNSPLHF. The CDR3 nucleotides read TGTGCCAGTAGTACGGGGGATAATTCACCCCTCCACTTT.

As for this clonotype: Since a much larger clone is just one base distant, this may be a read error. This chain's CDR3 is CSVVMNGGYTF. Written as DNA, the CDR3 is TGCAGCGTGGTCATGAATGGTGGCTACACCTTC. This chain links TRBV29-1 with TRBJ1-2; no definite D call. Trimming shortened V by 6 bases and J by 7 bases, and 12 bases separated the two germline ends. The CDR3 consists of 11 residues. CDR1 and CDR2 from the germline V gene are SQVTM and ANQGSEA.

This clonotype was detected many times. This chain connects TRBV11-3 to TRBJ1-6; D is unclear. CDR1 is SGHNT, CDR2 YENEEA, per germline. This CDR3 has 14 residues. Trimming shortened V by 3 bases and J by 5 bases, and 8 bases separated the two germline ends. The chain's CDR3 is CASSLPADNSPLHF. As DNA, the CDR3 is TGTGCCAGCAGCTTGCCGGCAGATAATTCACCCCTCCACTTT.

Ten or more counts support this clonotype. In DNA form, the CDR3 reads TGTGCCAGCAGCTTAACGGTATCCCGCCAGGAGACCCAGTACTTC. This sequence encodes CASSLTVSRQETQYF. The chain links TRBV7-9 to TRBJ2-5; D gene uncertain. Deletions cut 2 bases from V and 5 bases from J, with 15 bases between. The CDR3 spans 15 residues. Germline V gene lookup returns CDR1 SEHNR and CDR2 FQNEAQ (reference sequence).

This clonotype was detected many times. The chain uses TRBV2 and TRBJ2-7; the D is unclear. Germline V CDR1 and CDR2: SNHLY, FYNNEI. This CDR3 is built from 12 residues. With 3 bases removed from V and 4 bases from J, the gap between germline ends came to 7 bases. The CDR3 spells CASSDEAYEQYF. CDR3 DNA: TGTGCCAGCAGTGACGAGGCTTACGAGCAGTACTTC.

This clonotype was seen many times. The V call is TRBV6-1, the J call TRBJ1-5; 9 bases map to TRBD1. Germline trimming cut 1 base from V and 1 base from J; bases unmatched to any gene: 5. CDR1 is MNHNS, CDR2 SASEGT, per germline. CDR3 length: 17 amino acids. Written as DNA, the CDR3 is TGTGCCAGCAGTGAAGTGACAGGGGGTTGGAGCAATCAGCCCCAGCATTTT. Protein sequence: CASSEVTGGWSNQPQHF.

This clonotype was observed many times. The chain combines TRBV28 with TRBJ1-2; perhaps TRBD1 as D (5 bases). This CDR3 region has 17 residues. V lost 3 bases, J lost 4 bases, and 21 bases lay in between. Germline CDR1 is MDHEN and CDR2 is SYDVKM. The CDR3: CASSFPGFVTGVYGYTF. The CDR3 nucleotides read TGTGCCAGCAGTTTTCCGGGGTTCGTCACAGGAGTCTATGGCTACACCTTC.

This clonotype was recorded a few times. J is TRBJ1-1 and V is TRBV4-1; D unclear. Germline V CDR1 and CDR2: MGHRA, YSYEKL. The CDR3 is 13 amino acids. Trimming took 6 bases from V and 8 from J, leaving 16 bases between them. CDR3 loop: CASSPRHAGEAFF. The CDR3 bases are TGCGCCAGCAGTCCTAGGCATGCCGGGGAAGCTTTCTTT.

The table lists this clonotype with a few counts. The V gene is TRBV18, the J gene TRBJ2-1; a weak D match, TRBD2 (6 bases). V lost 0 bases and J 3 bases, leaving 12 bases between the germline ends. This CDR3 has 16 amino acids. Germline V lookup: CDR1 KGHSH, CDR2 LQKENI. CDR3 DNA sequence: TGTGCCAGCTCACCACCCGGGAGCCCCCTCTACAATGAGCAGTTCTTC. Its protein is CASSPPGSPLYNEQFF.

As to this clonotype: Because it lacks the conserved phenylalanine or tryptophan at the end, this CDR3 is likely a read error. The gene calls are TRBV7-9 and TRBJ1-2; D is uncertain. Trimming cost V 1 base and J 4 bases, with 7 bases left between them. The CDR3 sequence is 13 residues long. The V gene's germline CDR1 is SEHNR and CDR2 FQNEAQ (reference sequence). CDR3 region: CASSLVPTYGYTL. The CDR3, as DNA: TGTGCCAGCAGCTTAGTCCCGACCTATGGCTACACCCTC.

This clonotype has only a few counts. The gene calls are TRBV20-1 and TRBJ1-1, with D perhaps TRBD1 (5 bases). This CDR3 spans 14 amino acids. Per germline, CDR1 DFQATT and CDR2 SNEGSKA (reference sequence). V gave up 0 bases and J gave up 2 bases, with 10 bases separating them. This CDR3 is CSARDGAINTEAFF. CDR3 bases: TGCAGTGCTAGAGATGGGGCTATAAACACTGAAGCTTTCTTT.

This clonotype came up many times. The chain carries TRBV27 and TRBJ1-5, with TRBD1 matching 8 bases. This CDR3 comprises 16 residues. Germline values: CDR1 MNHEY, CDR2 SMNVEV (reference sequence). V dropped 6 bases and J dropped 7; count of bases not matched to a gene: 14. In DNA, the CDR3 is TGTGCCAGCAGCCCCCTCCAGACAGGGGCGGTCCAGCCCCAGCATTTT. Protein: CASSPLQTGAVQPQHF.

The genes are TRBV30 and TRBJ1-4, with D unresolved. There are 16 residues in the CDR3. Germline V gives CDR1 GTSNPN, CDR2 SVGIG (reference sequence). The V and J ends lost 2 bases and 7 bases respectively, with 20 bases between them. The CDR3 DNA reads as TGTGCCTGGAGTATTGGTTGGAGCGCAGGCGGTGAAAAACTGTTTTTT. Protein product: CAWSIGWSAGGEKLFF.

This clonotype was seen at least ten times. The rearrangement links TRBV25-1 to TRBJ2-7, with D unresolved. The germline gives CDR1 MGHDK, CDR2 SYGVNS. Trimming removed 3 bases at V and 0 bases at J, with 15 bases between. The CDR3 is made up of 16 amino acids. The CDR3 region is CASSDPRTRSSYEQYF. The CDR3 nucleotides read TGTGCCAGCAGTGATCCCCGGACCAGAAGCTCCTACGAGCAGTACTTC.

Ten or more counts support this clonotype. The CDR3 is CASTRGHEQYF. In DNA form, the CDR3 reads TGTGCCAGCACTCGGGGGCACGAGCAGTACTTC. The chain uses TRBV6-1 and TRBJ2-7; D might be TRBD1 or TRBD2, each matching 6 bases. The CDR3 runs 11 residues. The germline V gene encodes CDR1 MNHNS and CDR2 SASEGT. V lost 7 bases and J lost 5, with 9 bases in between.